The entry that follows covers one T cell receptor (beta chain) sequence. The antigen remains undetermined. This specimen includes other DNA sequences encoding the same CDR3. The entry originates in a study of CD8+ T cells in alopecia areata. Whole-study findings and limits: Affected scalp, especially in alopecia totalis/universalis, had a higher clonality than normal scalp did. Possibly because of HLA-related factors, TCR sharing was less clear across patients than in mice.

CD4+ and CD8+ T cells were sorted from PBMCs. Extraction and reverse transcription of RNA yielded cDNA as the sequencing template. Repertoires were generated with immunoSEQ multiplex PCR, while TCRdb's copy carries only in-frame clones and drops some. The sample has more than 100,000 clones; approximately 58% are singletons. The TCR was taken from a human donor in good health. The source material was CD4+ T cells sorted from blood.

The CDR3 spells CASSLRGGGYNEQFF. CDR3 coding DNA: TGTGCCAGCAGTTTACGCGGGGGGGGATACAATGAGCAGTTCTTC. V and J are TRBV27 and TRBJ2-1; 9 bases agree with TRBD2. This CDR3 spans 15 amino acids. V lost 2 bases, J lost 4 bases, and 3 bases stayed unmatched. Per the germline V gene, CDR1 is MNHEY and CDR2 is SMNVEV (reference sequence).